This note documents a single T cell receptor (beta chain) sequence. What it binds is unknown. This record comes from a study of glioma-infiltrating T cells after dendritic cell vaccination. Study-level information: Monocyte-derived dendritic cells, cultured approximately seven days with IL-4 and GM-CSF, were pulsed with autologous tumor lysate. Whole-study findings and limits: Longer survival after dendritic cell vaccination followed higher pretreatment TIL content. Only a small number of patients had complete blood and tumor samples.

Primers: 60 V beta forward and 13 J beta reverse. Method: immunoSEQ multiplex PCR; TCRdb's copy keeps in-frame clones and lacks some. Among around 100,000 clones listed, 75% to 85% were seen once. After removal of 0 bases from V and 5 bases from J, the junction contained 7 bases not matched to a gene. Germline CDR1 and CDR2: MNHEY and SMNVEV (reference sequence). The CDR3 length is 16 residues. This sequence originates from a human donor with glioblastoma. The V and J genes are TRBV27 and TRBJ2-5; 9 bases are shared with TRBD1. Sequencing used blood, obtained before dendritic cell vaccination. The CDR3 DNA is TGTGCCAGCAGTTTATCGTGGGACAGGGTAATGGAGACCCAGTACTTC. Encoded protein: CASSLSWDRVMETQYF.